Sequencing of this TCR beta chain was carried out in a study of CD8 T cells in Susac syndrome. Study as a whole: Patients with Susac syndrome who were sequenced included five or six with active disease and eight in remission.

Concerning this clonotype itself: Its antigen is undetermined.

The CDR3 contains 16 residues. The germline gives CDR1 PRHDT, CDR2 FYEKMQ (reference sequence). V trimming: 5 bases; J trimming: 6 bases; junction bases outside the gene matches: 9. With random hexamers, reverse transcription was performed on about 0.5 to 1 ug of RNA. An immunoSEQ multiplex PCR generated amplified TCR beta CDR3 products spanning 54 Vbeta and 13 Jbeta. A single record per CDR3 protein comes from TCRdb applying MiXCR to the immunoSEQ multiplex PCR reads. The sample yields fewer than 150,000 distinct CDR3 sequences, 95% seen once. The Susac syndrome patients fit the recently defined diagnostic criteria for definite or probable disease. Regarding the study as a whole: Clonal CD8+ expansion in Susac was highest in TEMRA cells and active patients.

The chain uses TRBV13 and TRBJ2-1; 11 bases map to TRBD2. The sample was CD8+ T cells from PBMCs. This receptor was taken from a human donor with Susac syndrome. The CDR3 region has the DNA TGTGCCAGCAGCCCCGCCGGGACTAGCGGCAGCAATGAGCAGTTCTTC. It encodes CASSPAGTSGSNEQFF. The full variable domain, in which reference TRBV13 and TRBJ2-1 provide the parts outside the CDR3, is AAGVIQSPRHLIKEKRETATLKCYPIPRHDTVYWYQQGPGQDPQFLISFYEKMQSDKGSIPDRFSAQQFSDYHSELNMSSLELGDSALYFCASSPAGTSGSNEQFFGPGTRLTVL.